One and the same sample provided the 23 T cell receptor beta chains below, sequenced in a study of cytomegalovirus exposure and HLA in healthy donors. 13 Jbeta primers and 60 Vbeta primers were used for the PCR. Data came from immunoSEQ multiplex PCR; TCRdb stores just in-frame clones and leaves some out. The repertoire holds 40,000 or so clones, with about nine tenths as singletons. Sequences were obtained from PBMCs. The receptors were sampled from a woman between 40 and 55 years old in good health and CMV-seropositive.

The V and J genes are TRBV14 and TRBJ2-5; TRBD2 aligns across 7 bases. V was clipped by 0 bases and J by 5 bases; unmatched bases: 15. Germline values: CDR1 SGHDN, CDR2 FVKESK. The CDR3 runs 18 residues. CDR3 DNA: TGTGCCAGCAGCCAAGATCGAAGTAGCGGGTCTGGGCGGGAGACCCAGTACTTC. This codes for CASSQDRSSGSGRETQYF.

The CDR3 loop is CASSLDSSRDTQYF. CDR3 in DNA: TGTGCCAGCAGCTTAGATTCTAGCCGAGATACGCAGTATTTT. V is TRBV7-2 and J is TRBJ2-3; a weak D match, TRBD2 (5 bases). Trimming removed 1 base at V and 5 bases at J, with 10 bases between. CDR1 is SGHTA, CDR2 FQGNSA, per germline. This CDR3 comprises 14 residues.

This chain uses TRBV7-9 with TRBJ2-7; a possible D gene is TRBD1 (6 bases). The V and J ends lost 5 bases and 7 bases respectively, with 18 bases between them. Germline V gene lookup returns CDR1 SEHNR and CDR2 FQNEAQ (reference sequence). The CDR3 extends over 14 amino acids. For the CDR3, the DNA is TGTGCCAGCAGCCCCCGGGACACCCGAGGGGAGCAGTACTTC. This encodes CASSPRDTRGEQYF.

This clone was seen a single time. CDR3 loop: CASSLRGKLTGGYTF. Here the CDR3 DNA reads TGTGCCAGCAGCTTGAGAGGAAAACTAACGGGGGGCTACACCTTC. This chain links TRBV5-4 with TRBJ1-2; D remains ambiguous. The germline CDR1 and CDR2 sequences are SGHNT and YYREEE (reference sequence). The CDR3 sequence is 15 residues long. V was shortened by 1 base and J by 8 bases, with 18 bases between the two germline ends.

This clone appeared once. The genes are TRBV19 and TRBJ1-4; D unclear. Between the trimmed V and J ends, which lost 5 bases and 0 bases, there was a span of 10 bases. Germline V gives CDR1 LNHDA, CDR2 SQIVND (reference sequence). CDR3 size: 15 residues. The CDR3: CASSANGATNEKLFF. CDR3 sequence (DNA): TGTGCCAGTAGTGCTAACGGTGCAACTAATGAAAAACTGTTTTTT.

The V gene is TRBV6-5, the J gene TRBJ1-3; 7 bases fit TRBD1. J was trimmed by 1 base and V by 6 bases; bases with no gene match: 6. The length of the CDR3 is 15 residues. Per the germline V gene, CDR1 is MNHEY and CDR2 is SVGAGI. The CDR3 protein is CASRRDRESGNTIYF. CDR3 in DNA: TGTGCCAGCAGACGCGACAGGGAATCTGGAAACACCATATATTTT.

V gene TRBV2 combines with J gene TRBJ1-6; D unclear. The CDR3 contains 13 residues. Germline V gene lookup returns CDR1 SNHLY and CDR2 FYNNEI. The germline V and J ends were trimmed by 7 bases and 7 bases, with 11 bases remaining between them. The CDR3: CASTLEVNSPLHF. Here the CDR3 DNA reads TGTGCCAGCACCCTAGAGGTGAATTCACCCCTCCACTTT.

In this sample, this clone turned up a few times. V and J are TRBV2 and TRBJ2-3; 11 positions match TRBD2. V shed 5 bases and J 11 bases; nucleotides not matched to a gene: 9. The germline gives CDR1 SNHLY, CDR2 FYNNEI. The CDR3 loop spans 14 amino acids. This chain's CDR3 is CASSLAGGPTQQYF. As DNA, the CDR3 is TGTGCCAGCAGTCTAGCGGGAGGACCGACCCAGCAGTATTTT.

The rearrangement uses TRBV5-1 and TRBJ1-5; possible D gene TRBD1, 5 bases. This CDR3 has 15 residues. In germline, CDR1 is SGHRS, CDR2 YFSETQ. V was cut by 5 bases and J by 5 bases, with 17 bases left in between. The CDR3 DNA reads TGCGCCAGCAGTCCCGACCAGGGCTCGGATCAGCCCCAGCATTTT. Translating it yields CASSPDQGSDQPQHF.

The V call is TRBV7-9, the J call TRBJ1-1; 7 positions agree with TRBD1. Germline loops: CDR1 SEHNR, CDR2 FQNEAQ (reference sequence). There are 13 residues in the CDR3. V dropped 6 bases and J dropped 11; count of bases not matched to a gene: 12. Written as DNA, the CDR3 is TGTGCCAGCAGTCCCGGACAGGAGAGGATGGCTTTCTTT. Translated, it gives CASSPGQERMAFF. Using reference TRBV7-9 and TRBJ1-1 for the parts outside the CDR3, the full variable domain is DTGVSQNPRHKITKRGQNVTFRCDPISEHNRLYWYRQTLGQGPEFLTYFQNEAQLEKSRLLSDRFSAERPKGSFSTLEIQRTEQGDSAMYLCASSPGQERMAFFGQGTRLTVV.

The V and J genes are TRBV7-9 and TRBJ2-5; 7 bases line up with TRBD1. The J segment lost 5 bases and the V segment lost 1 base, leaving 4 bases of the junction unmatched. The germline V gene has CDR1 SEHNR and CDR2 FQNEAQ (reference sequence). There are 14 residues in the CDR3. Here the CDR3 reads CASSLGQGWETQYF. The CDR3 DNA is TGTGCCAGCAGCTTAGGACAGGGATGGGAGACCCAGTACTTC.

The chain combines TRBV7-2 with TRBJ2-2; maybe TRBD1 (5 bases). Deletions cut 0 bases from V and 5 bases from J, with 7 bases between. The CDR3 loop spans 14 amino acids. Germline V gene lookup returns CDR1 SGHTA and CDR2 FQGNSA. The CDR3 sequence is CASSLAHRTGELFF. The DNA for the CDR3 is TGTGCCAGCAGCTTAGCTCACAGGACCGGGGAGCTGTTTTTT. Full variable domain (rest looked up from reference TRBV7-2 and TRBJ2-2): GAGVSQSPSNKVTEKGKDVELRCDPISGHTALYWYRQSLGQGLEFLIYFQGNSAPDKSGLPSDRFSAERTGGSVSTLTIQRTQQEDSAVYLCASSLAHRTGELFFGEGSRLTVL.

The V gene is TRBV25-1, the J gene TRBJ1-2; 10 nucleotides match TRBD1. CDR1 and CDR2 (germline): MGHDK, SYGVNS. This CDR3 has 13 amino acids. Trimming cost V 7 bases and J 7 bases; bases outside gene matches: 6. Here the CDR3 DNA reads TGTGCCAGCAAGTGGGGACAGGGGTCTGGCTACACCTTC. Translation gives CASKWGQGSGYTF.

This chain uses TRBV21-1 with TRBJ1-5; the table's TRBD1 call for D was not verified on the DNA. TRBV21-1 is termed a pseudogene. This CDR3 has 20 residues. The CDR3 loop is CASSKLGRWIGTISNQPQHF. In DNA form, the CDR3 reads TGTGCCAGCAGCAAATTGGGCAGGTGGATAGGAACGATCAGCAATCAGCCCCAGCATTTT.

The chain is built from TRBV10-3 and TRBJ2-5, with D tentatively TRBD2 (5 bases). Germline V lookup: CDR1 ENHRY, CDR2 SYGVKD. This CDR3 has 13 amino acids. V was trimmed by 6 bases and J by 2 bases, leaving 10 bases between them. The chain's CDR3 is CAISARGQETQYF. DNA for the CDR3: TGTGCCATCAGCGCCCGCGGGCAAGAGACCCAGTACTTC.

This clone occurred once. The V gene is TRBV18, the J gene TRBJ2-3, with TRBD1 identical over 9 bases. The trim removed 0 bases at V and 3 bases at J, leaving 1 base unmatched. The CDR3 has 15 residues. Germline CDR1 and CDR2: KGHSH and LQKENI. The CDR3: CASSPPGTGTDTQYF. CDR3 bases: TGTGCCAGCTCACCACCCGGGACAGGGACAGATACGCAGTATTTT.

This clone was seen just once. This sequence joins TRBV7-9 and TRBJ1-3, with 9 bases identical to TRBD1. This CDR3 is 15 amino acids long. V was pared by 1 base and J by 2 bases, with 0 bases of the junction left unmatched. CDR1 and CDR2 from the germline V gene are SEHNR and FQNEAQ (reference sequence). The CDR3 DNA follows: TGTGCCAGCAGCTTAGGGGACAGGGCTGGAAACACCATATATTTT. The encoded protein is CASSLGDRAGNTIYF.

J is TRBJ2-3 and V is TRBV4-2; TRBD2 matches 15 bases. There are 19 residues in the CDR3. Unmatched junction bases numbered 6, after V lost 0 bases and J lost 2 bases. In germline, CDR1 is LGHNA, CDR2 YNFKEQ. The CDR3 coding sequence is TGTGCCAGCAGCCAAGAGGGACTAGCGGGGGGTACCTCCACAGATACGCAGTATTTT. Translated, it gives CASSQEGLAGGTSTDTQYF.

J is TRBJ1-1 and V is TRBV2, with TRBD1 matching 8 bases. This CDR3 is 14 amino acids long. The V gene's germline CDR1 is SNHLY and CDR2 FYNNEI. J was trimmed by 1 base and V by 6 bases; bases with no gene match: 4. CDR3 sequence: CASSEDRANTEAFF. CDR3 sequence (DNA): TGTGCCAGCAGCGAGGACAGGGCGAACACTGAAGCTTTCTTT.

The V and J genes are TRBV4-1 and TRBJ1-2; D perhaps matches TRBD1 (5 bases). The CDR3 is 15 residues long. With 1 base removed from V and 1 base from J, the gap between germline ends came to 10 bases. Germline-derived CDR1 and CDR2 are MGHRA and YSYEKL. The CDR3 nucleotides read TGCGCCAGCAGCCAAGGTGGGGGGAATAACTATGGCTACACCTTC. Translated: CASSQGGGNNYGYTF.

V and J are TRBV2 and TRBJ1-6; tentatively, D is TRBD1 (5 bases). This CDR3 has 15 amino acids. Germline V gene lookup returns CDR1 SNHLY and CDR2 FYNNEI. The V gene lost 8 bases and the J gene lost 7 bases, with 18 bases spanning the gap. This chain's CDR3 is CASRQVGGLNSPLHF. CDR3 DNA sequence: TGTGCCAGCCGGCAAGTCGGGGGTTTAAATTCACCCCTCCACTTT.

The CDR3, as DNA: TGCGCCAGCAGCATCGGGACAGAAAACTATGGCTACACCTTC. This sequence encodes CASSIGTENYGYTF. The V and J genes are TRBV5-1 and TRBJ1-2, with 7 positions matching TRBD1. Germline V gives CDR1 SGHRS, CDR2 YFSETQ. The CDR3 covers 14 residues. The J segment lost 2 bases and the V segment lost 4 bases, leaving 5 bases of the junction unmatched.

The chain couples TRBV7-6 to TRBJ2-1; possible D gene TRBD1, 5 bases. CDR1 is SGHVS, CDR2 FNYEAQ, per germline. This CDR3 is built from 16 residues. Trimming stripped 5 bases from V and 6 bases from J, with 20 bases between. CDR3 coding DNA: TGTGCCAGCAGCCTACAGGTGGGAACGGGTATCAATGAGCAGTTCTTC. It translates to CASSLQVGTGINEQFF.